The rows below give T cell receptor beta chains drawn from one sample of a study of T cell responses to AZD1222 COVID-19 vaccine. TCRdb keeps only in-frame clones here, not all; method: immunoSEQ multiplex PCR. This sample yields fewer than 85,000 clones, of which 90% to 95% are seen a single time; under 7.5% belongs to the top ten. The source material was peripheral blood, sampled on day 0 of MenACWY control vaccination. All receptors derive from an adult in good health. The CDR3 runs from the conserved cysteine through the conserved F or W. The order of the fields is CDR3 protein, CDR3 DNA, clone size, D gene, J gene, V gene. D genes are given only for firm matches. Where a row states a size, it is once, few, many or the class of an expanded clone; other rows omit it.

CASSRRWGYTF	TGTGCCAGCAGTCGACGGTGGGGCTACACCTTC	NA	NA	TRBJ1-2	TRBV12-3/TRBV12-4
CASRTRPYSNQPQHF	TGTGCAAGTCGCACCCGACCATATAGCAATCAGCCCCAGCATTTT	NA	NA	TRBJ1-5	TRBV12-2
CASSSGLAGAFEQFF	TGTGCCAGCAGCTCCGGACTAGCGGGAGCATTCGAGCAGTTCTTC	NA	TRBD2	TRBJ2-1	TRBV7-8
CATSWDRGIYNEQFF	TGTGCCACCAGTTGGGACAGGGGGATCTACAATGAGCAGTTCTTC	few	TRBD1	TRBJ2-1	TRBV24-1
CASSVAGNTIYF	TGTGCCAGCAGCGTAGCCGGAAACACCATATATTTT	NA	NA	TRBJ1-3	TRBV9
CASSIRDSTQYF	TGTGCCAGCAGCATCCGGGACAGCACGCAGTATTTT	NA	TRBD1	TRBJ2-3	TRBV7-9
CASSSLARDTQYF	TGTGCCAGCAGTTCACTAGCACGAGATACGCAGTATTTT	NA	NA	TRBJ2-3	TRBV6-2/TRBV6-3
CASSLQTGGYTGELFF	TGTGCCAGCAGCCTCCAGACAGGGGGCTACACCGGGGAGCTGTTTTTT	NA	TRBD1	TRBJ2-2	TRBV11-2
CASSQDPPASGRIDTQYF	TGTGCCAGCAGCCAAGACCCTCCTGCTAGCGGGAGAATAGATACGCAGTATTTT	NA	TRBD2	TRBJ2-3	TRBV3-1/TRBV3-2
CSATGQGGTGELFF	TGCAGCGCAACCGGACAGGGTGGCACCGGGGAGCTGTTTTTT	NA	TRBD1	TRBJ2-2	TRBV29-1
CASGMGALNTEAFF	TGTGCCAGCGGCATGGGGGCATTGAACACTGAAGCTTTCTTT	NA	NA	TRBJ1-1	TRBV6-5